This T cell receptor (beta chain) was observed in a study of CD8+ T cells in alopecia areata (dated by TCRdb to 2016 to 2018). In the study overall: Treated patients were enrolled in an open-label pilot trial of oral tofacitinib at 5 to 10 mg twice daily for moderate-to-severe alopecia areata. In both human patients and the C3H/HeJ mouse model, the study applied high-throughput TCRbeta sequencing to look at T cell clonal expansion in alopecia areata. Amplification of TCRbeta CDR3 regions was done by immunoSEQ multiplex PCR using 35 Vbeta forward primers and 13 Jbeta reverse primers. Biopsies were taken from tofacitinib-treated patients at baseline and at 4 and 24 weeks of treatment, and a later scalp biopsy was taken in several of the tofacitinib-treated patients. Disease severity in treated patients was measured with the SALT score, which quantifies the percentage of affected scalp surface area. Clonality in the scalp was compared among normal scalp (n=4), patchy alopecia areata scalp (n=8), and alopecia totalis/universalis scalp (n=8). On the human side, TCRbeta sequencing was run on scalp tissue and on sorted CD4+ and CD8+ peripheral blood T cells from healthy controls and from alopecia areata patients with either patchy or totalis/universalis disease. Patients received tofacitinib for 6 to 18 months and were then followed off drug for 6 months to check for delayed response and recurrence. RNA came from the PAXgene miRNA kit for fixed scalp, the miRNeasy kit for PBMCs, and the RNeasy kit for mouse skin.

The paper's findings and limits, for the study overall: With tofacitinib, both scalp clonality and the number of expanded CD8+ clones among the top 100 scalp clones went down significantly. Lesional scalp, especially in alopecia totalis/universalis, showed higher clonality and more expanded CD8+ clones than normal scalp, suggesting antigenic drive. Because the treated cohort was small and had only one nonresponder, larger studies are needed to examine links between baseline CD8+ expansion and response. Compared with mice, TCR sequences shared between patients were less clear, possibly partly because of HLA diversity across the patient population. Many expanded lesional clones persisted in scalp and blood during tofacitinib treatment, which may partly explain relapse after stopping treatment. Unlike mouse skin, which is dominated by gammadelta T cells, normal human skin has resident alphabeta T cells that are also sequenced, and this complicates analysis of the scalp TCR repertoire.

Based on the germline V gene, the CDR1 and CDR2 sequences are SGHDT and YYEEEE. Germline trimming amounts to 6 bases on V and 4 bases on J, with 12 as the count of junction bases outside the gene matches. The CDR3 runs 15 residues from the cysteine to the phenylalanine. The DNA shown is the 45-base CDR3, in frame from base 1. The library was made by the immunoSEQ multiplex PCR assay. For TCR sequencing, RNA was extracted from every sample and reverse transcribed into cDNA to serve as template. First-strand cDNA was synthesized with SuperScript III using a 2:1 mix of oligo-dT and random hexamers. A synthetic immune receptor repertoire was used to assess amplification bias, and residual bias was removed computationally. Per the authors' processing: Raw reads were preprocessed to remove errors, and CDR3 was defined according to IMGT conventions as the region from the conserved cysteine to phenylalanine. To get clonality, Shannon entropy was normalized by log2 of the number of productive unique TCRs and the result was subtracted from 1. Whether each scalp clone was CD4 or CD8 was inferred by checking scalp TCRbeta sequences against the CD4 and CD8 repertoires from sorted blood. TCRdb took this table from immuneACCESS and kept in-frame rearrangements with V and J called. Such tables lack part of the clones; where checked against another copy, unresolved V genes explain under half of the gap, and the rest is unexplained. V and J calls plus clone size are reproduced from that table; the DNA served to infer D and trimming. Counted in this sample were 180,000 or so clones; approximately 51% of them appeared once. The ten top clones hold 9.5% to 13% of the sample.

This clone was observed a handful of times. Its cognate antigen has yet to be identified. There are no base qualities to consult, and no much larger clone falls within one base. What the treatment or condition label conveys for this sample: oral pan-JAK inhibitor, 5-10 mg twice daily. Lesional scalp punch biopsies and peripheral blood were obtained from alopecia areata patients. After PBMCs were isolated by density centrifugation and stained for CD3, CD4 and CD8, a FACSAria was used to sort CD4+ and CD8+ T cells. Sequences were derived from CD8+ T cells sorted from blood, sampled around week 54, from a patient treated with tofacitinib. The receptor chain draws on TRBV5-6 and TRBJ2-7; TRBD1 aligns with 8 central bases. The source is a human donor with alopecia areata. The nucleotide sequence is TGTGCCAGCACCCGAGGGACAGGTCGGCGGTACGAGCAGTACTTC. Translation gives CASTRGTGRRYEQYF.